The entry below gives a single T cell receptor (beta chain) sequence along with its context. Its specificity is unknown. Germline loops: CDR1 LGHDT, CDR2 YNNKEL (reference sequence). CDR3 size: 12 residues. UMI-tagged 5'RACE template switching yielded the TCR beta cDNA. TCRdb reprocessed the 5' RACE reads, with one entry per CDR3 protein and no DNA. This table holds some 600,000 distinct CDR3 sequences. The data stem from a study of T cells expressing NK-cell markers. Study background: Eight donors were sequenced, of whom seven were HCMV-seropositive, while the remaining one was HCMV-seronegative. Study findings and constraints: Six donors had dominant NKG2C+ clonotypes that comprised about 1.0-7.5% of their CD8+ T cells. These clonotypes, the leaders elsewhere, also led the CD3+CD56-NKG2C+ fraction in a handful of donors.

Sequencing input: blood T cells: a sorted CD56 or NKG2C T cell subset, CD4+ or CD8+ T cells, or bulk PBMC T cells (not recorded which). This rearrangement joins TRBV3-1 to TRBJ2-1; the D call of TRBD1 rests on TCRdb alone, since no DNA is present to check it. The sequence came from a man aged 18 to 29 in good health. CDR3 sequence: CASSQAGPAQFF.